Below, 5 T cell receptor beta chains from the same sample are listed, as sequenced in a study of blood T cells in healthy people across ages. Sample-barcoded 5' priming and a J-beta primer mix drove a second PCR of about 6 to 12 cycles. Using its own MiXCR run on the 5' RACE reads, TCRdb lists one record per CDR3 protein. The sample has approximately 810,000 distinct CDR3 sequences, 29% seen once. The source material was blood. The source is a woman older than 75 in good health.

This clonotype was recorded at least ten times. The genes are TRBV28 and TRBJ2-3, with 12 bases lining up with TRBD2. CDR3 size: 17 residues. CDR1 is MDHEN and CDR2 is SYDVKM in the germline V gene. Trimming cost V 6 bases and J 6 bases; bases outside gene matches: 13. DNA for the CDR3: TGTGCCAGCAGACTCGCCGGACTAGCGGGGAGAGGGGATACGCAGTATTTT. Translating it yields CASRLAGLAGRGDTQYF.

At least ten counts were recorded for this clonotype. The rearrangement links TRBV29-1 to TRBJ2-1; perhaps TRBD1 as D (6 bases). CDR3 length: 16 amino acids. Germline CDR1 reads SQVTM; CDR2 reads ANQGSEA. Trimming removed 1 base from V and 0 bases from J, with 13 bases in between. The CDR3 sequence is CSVEVTGYSSYNEQFF. CDR3 DNA sequence: TGCAGCGTTGAAGTCACAGGGTACAGCTCCTACAATGAGCAGTTCTTC.

Concerning this clonotype itself: A single base separates this from a much larger clone, so it may be a read error. The chain recombines TRBV9 with TRBJ2-3, with TRBD1 as a possible D gene (5 bases). The V end was cut by 4 bases, the J end by 2 bases, with 14 bases between. Germline V CDR1 and CDR2: SGDLS, YYNGEE. This CDR3 has 15 residues. The CDR3 protein is CASSPTGRATDTQYF. In DNA, the CDR3 is TGTGCCAGCAGCCCCACGGGCAGGGCCACAGATACGCAGTATTTT.

The sample holds many counts of this clonotype. The V and J genes are TRBV6-2 or TRBV6-3 and TRBJ1-2; D is possibly TRBD1 (5 bases). The CDR3 has 15 residues. Germline V CDR1 and CDR2: MNHEY, SVGEGT. V was pared by 6 bases and J by 4 bases, with 18 bases between. The CDR3 DNA follows: TGTGCCAGCAGCTTGGCCGGATCAGGGACCTATGGCTACACCTTC. It is translated as CASSLAGSGTYGYTF.

Ten or more counts support this clonotype. This chain links TRBV12-1 with TRBJ2-1; TRBD2, the table's D call, was not compared with the DNA. TRBV12-1 is a listed pseudogene. The CDR3 totals 17 residues. CDR3 loop: CASSFVGQRDRNNEQFF. The CDR3 coding sequence is TGTGCCAGCAGCTTTGTAGGACAGCGGGACCGGAACAATGAGCAGTTCTTC.